The text below deals with one T cell receptor beta chain. Only in-frame clones appear in the TCRdb table, and some are missing; sequencing was by immunoSEQ multiplex PCR. The table has some 120,000 clones, about two thirds seen once. This entry comes from a study of blood T cell repertoires in COVID-19. Specimen: peripheral blood. The source is a human donor with acute or convalescent COVID-19. The donor label of this sample is uncertain.

The CDR3 nucleotides read TGTGCCAGCAGCTTAGTCCCCCATCAACGGGAACATGGCTACACCTTC. It encodes CASSLVPHQREHGYTF. The rearrangement uses TRBV11-2 and TRBJ1-2, with D uncertain. Germline lookup yields CDR1 SGHAT and CDR2 FQNNGV. Between the trimmed V and J ends, which lost 1 base and 6 bases, there was a span of 18 bases. The CDR3 has 16 amino acids.